Each of the 10 T cell receptor beta chains below was sequenced from the same sample in a study of blood T cell repertoires in COVID-19. The assay was immunoSEQ multiplex PCR, and TCRdb's table has in-frame clones only and misses some. The sample has 200,000 to 300,000 clones, approximately 87% seen once. Sample: peripheral blood. The receptors were sampled from a middle-aged woman who had recovered from COVID-19.

V usage is TRBV19 and J usage is TRBJ1-5; no firm D call. Trimming took off 7 bases at V and 2 bases at J, with 21 bases between the two ends. Per the germline V gene, CDR1 is LNHDA and CDR2 is SQIVND (reference sequence). The CDR3 spans 17 residues. The CDR3 here is CASTISRRSKGNQPQHF. Here the CDR3 DNA reads TGTGCCAGTACCATTTCTCGGAGGAGCAAGGGCAATCAGCCCCAGCATTTT.

The chain uses TRBV6-1 and TRBJ2-1; D gene uncertain. This CDR3 spans 16 amino acids. CDR1 and CDR2 (germline): MNHNS, SASEGT. The V gene lost 0 bases and the J gene lost 0 bases, with 9 bases spanning the gap. DNA for the CDR3: TGTGCCAGCAGTGAAGCCGTCCGGAGCTCCTACAATGAGCAGTTCTTC. It codes for CASSEAVRSSYNEQFF.

The chain uses TRBV2 and TRBJ1-2; 7 nucleotides line up with TRBD1. Per the germline V gene, CDR1 is SNHLY and CDR2 is FYNNEI. The CDR3 consists of 14 residues. V shed 7 bases, J shed 3 bases, and the junction held 8 bases outside the gene matches. The CDR3 bases are TGTGCCAGCAATTTAGGGGGCGATGACTATGGCTACACCTTC. Translation gives CASNLGGDDYGYTF.

The chain has TRBV5-4 and TRBJ2-5; 8 bases line up with TRBD2. The germline V gene has CDR1 SGHNT and CDR2 YYREEE (reference sequence). The CDR3 covers 13 residues. Germline trimming cut 4 bases from V and 5 bases from J; bases unmatched to any gene: 4. The CDR3 region has the DNA TGTGCCAGCAGCACGGGAGGGTTGGAGACCCAGTACTTC. The encoded protein is CASSTGGLETQYF.

The genes are TRBV30 and TRBJ2-7; D gene unclear. From germline, CDR1 is GTSNPN and CDR2 SVGIG (reference sequence). Trimming cost V 2 bases and J 1 base, with 6 bases left between them. This CDR3 is 12 amino acids long. The CDR3 is CAWSTLSYEQYF. Here the CDR3 DNA reads TGTGCCTGGAGTACCCTATCCTACGAGCAGTACTTC.

CDR3 bases: TGCGCCAGCAGCACCAACCGGGACAGGGGGCATTACGAGCAGTACTTC. It encodes CASSTNRDRGHYEQYF. The V call is TRBV5-1, the J call TRBJ2-7, with 12 bases lining up with TRBD1. Germline V gene sequence: CDR1 SGHRS, CDR2 YFSETQ. V lost 4 bases and J lost 4; bases outside the gene matches: 9. The CDR3 extends over 16 amino acids.

The V and J genes are TRBV6-5 and TRBJ2-3; no firm D call. The CDR3 is 16 amino acids. V dropped 2 bases and J dropped 0 bases, with 12 bases sitting between them. Germline V CDR1 and CDR2: MNHEY, SVGAGI. The CDR3 DNA reads TGTGCCAGCAGTTACGACCTTCGCGGTAGCACAGATACGCAGTATTTT. Protein sequence: CASSYDLRGSTDTQYF.

This chain links TRBV15 with TRBJ1-1; D may be TRBD1 (5 bases). This CDR3 spans 16 amino acids. The germline CDR1 and CDR2 sequences are LNHNV and YYDKDF (reference sequence). Trimming took off 0 bases at V and 6 bases at J, with 17 bases between the two ends. CDR3 loop: CATSRDLGRQVAEAFF. The CDR3 coding sequence is TGTGCCACCAGCAGAGATCTGGGGCGGCAGGTGGCTGAAGCTTTCTTT.

The rearrangement uses TRBV5-1 and TRBJ2-2; 9 nucleotides line up with TRBD1. This CDR3 comprises 16 residues. CDR1 and CDR2 from the germline V gene are SGHRS and YFSETQ. V lost 4 bases and J lost 5; bases outside the gene matches: 9. The CDR3 sequence: CASSPPGTGNTGELFF. Here the CDR3 DNA reads TGCGCCAGCAGCCCGCCTGGGACAGGGAATACCGGGGAGCTGTTTTTT.

V and J are TRBV20-1 and TRBJ2-1; tentative D call: TRBD2 (7 bases). The length of the CDR3 is 15 residues. Between the trimmed V and J ends, which lost 3 bases and 4 bases, there was a span of 16 bases. The germline gives CDR1 DFQATT, CDR2 SNEGSKA (reference sequence). DNA of the CDR3: TGCAGTGCTAGTATGCGGGGGCCTGCGTACAATGAGCAGTTCTTC. It translates to CSASMRGPAYNEQFF.